Listed below are T cell receptor beta chains from one sample, sequenced in a study of cytomegalovirus exposure and HLA in healthy donors. Repertoires were generated with immunoSEQ multiplex PCR, while TCRdb's copy carries only in-frame clones and drops some. Here the sample spans 95,000 to 100,000 clones, about 70% being singletons. Sequencing was done on a sample of PBMCs. Receptor source: a middle-aged woman in good health and CMV-seronegative. The CDR3 runs from the conserved cysteine through the conserved F or W. A D gene is named only where the DNA matches it firmly. A clone size is listed for some rows: how often the clone was seen (once, few, many), or a class if it is expanded.

d_gene: TRBD2; abundance: -; j_gene: TRBJ2-7; v_gene: TRBV6-6; CDR3aa: CASSPRTSGSYEQYF; CDR3nt: TGTGCCAGCAGTCCCCGGACTAGCGGGAGTTACGAGCAGTACTTC
d_gene: -; abundance: -; j_gene: TRBJ1-1; v_gene: TRBV7-3; CDR3aa: CASRPGPMNTEAFF; CDR3nt: TGTGCCAGCAGACCTGGGCCCATGAACACTGAAGCTTTCTTT
d_gene: -; abundance: once; j_gene: TRBJ2-5; v_gene: TRBV4-2; CDR3aa: CASSQDTGSRQETQYF; CDR3nt: TGTGCCAGCAGCCAAGATACAGGTAGCCGGCAAGAGACCCAGTACTTC
d_gene: -; abundance: -; j_gene: TRBJ2-5; v_gene: TRBV7-9; CDR3aa: CASSIQGQETQYF; CDR3nt: TGTGCCAGCAGCATACAGGGTCAAGAGACCCAGTACTTC
d_gene: -; abundance: few; j_gene: TRBJ2-1; v_gene: TRBV6-5; CDR3aa: CASSGHNSYNEQFF; CDR3nt: TGTGCCAGCTCGGGACACAATTCCTACAATGAGCAGTTCTTC
d_gene: TRBD1; abundance: once; j_gene: TRBJ2-1; v_gene: TRBV30; CDR3aa: CAWRRDSYNEQFF; CDR3nt: TGTGCCTGGAGACGGGACAGTTACAATGAGCAGTTCTTC
d_gene: -; abundance: -; j_gene: TRBJ2-7; v_gene: TRBV6-5; CDR3aa: CASRLTASSYEQYF; CDR3nt: TGTGCCAGCAGACTGACAGCGAGCTCCTACGAGCAGTACTTC
d_gene: -; abundance: -; j_gene: TRBJ2-7; v_gene: TRBV6-1; CDR3aa: CASSEGQGGYEQYF; CDR3nt: TGTGCCAGCAGTGAAGGTCAGGGTGGCTACGAGCAGTACTTC
d_gene: -; abundance: -; j_gene: TRBJ2-7; v_gene: TRBV9; CDR3aa: CASSVAGVDSDEQYF; CDR3nt: TGTGCCAGCAGCGTAGCTGGGGTGGACAGCGACGAGCAGTACTTC
d_gene: TRBD1; abundance: -; j_gene: TRBJ2-1; v_gene: TRBV19; CDR3aa: CASSMTGTARDEQFF; CDR3nt: TGTGCCAGTAGTATGACGGGGACAGCAAGGGATGAGCAGTTCTTC
d_gene: -; abundance: -; j_gene: TRBJ1-4; v_gene: TRBV5-5; CDR3aa: CASSPTRLNEKLFF; CDR3nt: TGTGCCAGCAGCCCAACCAGGCTTAATGAAAAACTGTTTTTT
d_gene: -; abundance: -; j_gene: TRBJ2-7; v_gene: TRBV19; CDR3aa: CATSDPLSGTHFYEQYF; CDR3nt: TGTGCCACGTCGGACCCGCTCTCCGGGACACACTTCTACGAGCAGTACTTC
d_gene: -; abundance: -; j_gene: TRBJ2-7; v_gene: TRBV4-1; CDR3aa: CASSQLDTSKYEQYF; CDR3nt: TGCGCCAGCAGCCAATTAGATACGAGCAAATACGAGCAGTACTTC
d_gene: TRBD2; abundance: -; j_gene: TRBJ2-2; v_gene: TRBV7-2; CDR3aa: CASSPGLANTGELFF; CDR3nt: TGTGCCAGCAGTCCGGGACTAGCGAACACCGGGGAGCTGTTTTTT
d_gene: TRBD1; abundance: -; j_gene: TRBJ1-3; v_gene: TRBV11-2; CDR3aa: CASSKDRSSGNTIYF; CDR3nt: TGTGCCAGCAGCAAGGACAGGAGCTCTGGAAACACCATATATTTT
d_gene: -; abundance: few; j_gene: TRBJ1-2; v_gene: TRBV6-1; CDR3aa: CASETSYLNYGYTF; CDR3nt: TGTGCCAGCGAGACATCGTACTTAAACTATGGCTACACCTTC
d_gene: -; abundance: -; j_gene: TRBJ1-1; v_gene: TRBV6-6; CDR3aa: CASREGNTEAFF; CDR3nt: TGTGCCAGCAGGGAGGGCAACACTGAAGCTTTCTTT
d_gene: TRBD2; abundance: -; j_gene: TRBJ2-3; v_gene: TRBV30; CDR3aa: CAWSNARTSGRGGVDTQYF; CDR3nt: TGTGCCTGGAGCAACGCCCGGACTAGCGGGAGAGGGGGGGTGGATACGCAGTATTTT
d_gene: -; abundance: -; j_gene: TRBJ2-3; v_gene: TRBV10-1; CDR3aa: CASSFGLLSTIPDTQYF; CDR3nt: TGCGCCAGCAGTTTTGGACTGCTAAGTACCATCCCAGATACGCAGTATTTT
d_gene: -; abundance: -; j_gene: TRBJ2-3; v_gene: TRBV5-6; CDR3aa: CASSLFTGTLSTDTQYF; CDR3nt: TGTGCCAGCAGCTTGTTTACCGGGACACTCAGCACAGATACGCAGTATTTT